Listed below are T cell receptor beta chains from one sample, sequenced in a study of T cell clonotyping in hematopoietic cell transplantation. Sequencing was performed with immunoSEQ multiplex PCR; in TCRdb, only in-frame clones are kept and a portion is missing. The sample shows more than 25,000 clones, 93% of them seen only once. This specimen consisted of peripheral blood mononuclear cells, obtained before stem cell transplant. The receptors stem from a man over 45 with acute myeloid leukemia. Some clones in this sample may be carry-over from other donors' samples. Both conserved end residues are trimmed from each CDR3. Fields, in order: V gene, J gene, clone size, CDR3 protein. Expanded clones get a size class; other rows say once, few or many, or leave the size out.

>TRBV15|TRBJ1-5|.
ATKAGYNQPQH
>TRBV5-6|TRBJ2-6|.
ASRQEVAGDSGANVLT
>TRBV6-5|TRBJ1-1|.
ASSKRRGNTEAF
>TRBV5-1|TRBJ2-7|.
ASSLRDSYEQY
>TRBV30|TRBJ1-3|.
AWSFKGAHGNTIY
>TRBV27|TRBJ2-3|.
ASSFLAGTDTQY
>TRBV19|TRBJ2-6|.
ASSIGGGSGANVLT
>TRBV18|TRBJ1-1|.
ASSLGGGNTEAF
>TRBV18|TRBJ2-7|.
ASSPPGESEQY
>TRBV15|TRBJ1-4|once
ATSRDFSEKLF
>TRBV27|TRBJ1-6|.
ASSLYDSPLH
>TRBV6-6|TRBJ1-1|.
ASIETTDTEAF
>TRBV19|TRBJ2-2|.
ASSPGGERRDTGELF
>TRBV5-1|TRBJ1-2|.
ASRASTNYGYT
>TRBV30|TRBJ1-2|.
AWSQLRGQGYT
>TRBV5-4|TRBJ2-1|.
ASSLTPDSHEQF
>TRBV20-1|TRBJ1-2|.
SATNYGYT
>TRBV6-5|TRBJ2-3|.
ASSPSLASHTQY
>TRBV5-1|TRBJ2-4|.
ASSLTDSSIGDIQY
>TRBV7-2|TRBJ1-2|.
ASSRQIGQGGRYGYT
>TRBV15|TRBJ1-1|.
ATSRGTGEGTEAF
>TRBV10-2|TRBJ1-2|.
ASSVADYGYT
>TRBV27|TRBJ2-3|.
ASSPTLGGFVTDTQY
>TRBV4-1|TRBJ1-2|.
ASSHPTAAGGYT
>TRBV4-1|TRBJ2-5|.
ASSQLGVAGVETQY
>TRBV6-6|TRBJ2-2|.
ATLTGQGNTGELF
>TRBV7-2|TRBJ2-6|.
ASSPQGPSGANVLT
>TRBV9|TRBJ1-2|.
ASSVGDITAGYT
>TRBV9|TRBJ1-1|.
ASSVGVTTEAF
>TRBV25-1|TRBJ2-7|.
ASSFDRGLVGDEQY
>TRBV2|TRBJ1-2|.
ASSDDRVYGYT
>TRBV5-1|TRBJ2-2|.
ATRDYLNTGELF
>TRBV2|TRBJ1-4|.
ASSDVGATNEKLF
>TRBV7-9|TRBJ2-3|.
ASSPSASAGGSRTDTQY
>TRBV5-1|TRBJ1-2|.
ASSHTGTNNYGYT
>TRBV7-9|TRBJ1-4|few
ASSLRSQVGNEKLF
>TRBV11-2|TRBJ2-7|once
ASSLDRAFYEQY
>TRBV10-3|TRBJ2-2|.
ASQGDSPNTGELF
>TRBV30|TRBJ1-2|.
AWSLQSNGYT
>TRBV18|TRBJ2-5|.
ASSPAGGSETQY
>TRBV12-1|TRBJ2-6|.
ASSQGQSRANVLT
>TRBV28|TRBJ1-3|once
ASRYSMSSGNTIY
>TRBV5-6|TRBJ2-7|.
ASSFGTGGYEQY
>TRBV29-1|TRBJ2-5|.
SVGEGHETQY
>TRBV7-2|TRBJ1-1|.
ASSSLGAQAF
>TRBV4-3|TRBJ1-1|.
ASSQSRAVPGSAF
>TRBV9|TRBJ2-7|.
ASSVGAGLNYEQY
>TRBV11-2|TRBJ1-2|.
ASSSLGRTGANYGYT
>TRBV11-1|TRBJ2-1|.
ASRFRGGRDNEQF
>TRBV6-1|TRBJ1-4|.
ASSEQRGAGEKLF
>TRBV19|TRBJ2-7|once
ASIGQGDEQY
>TRBV19|TRBJ2-1|.
ASSTPSRGTYNEQF
>TRBV5-1|TRBJ1-2|.
ASLPGTENYGYT
>TRBV7-2|TRBJ2-5|once
ASSWTLAGGPETQY
>TRBV5-1|TRBJ2-1|.
ASSLRVAGTGGNEQF